Here is one T cell receptor (beta chain) with its context. Its antigen is not known. This sample includes further DNA sequences coding for the same CDR3. This record comes from a study of CD8+ T cells in alopecia areata. Investigators isolated RNA and reverse transcribed it into cDNA to act as the sequencing template. Sequenced by immunoSEQ multiplex PCR; TCRdb stores in-frame clones only, minus some. The profile shows fewer than 250,000 clones, around 62% of them singletons. Using a FACSAria, the CD4+ and CD8+ T cells were sorted from the PBMCs. V was cut by 0 bases and J by 4 bases, with 6 bases left in between. CDR1 and CDR2 (germline): LNHNV, YYDKDF (reference sequence). The CDR3 sequence is 13 residues long. Notes on the study in general: Normal scalp showed lower clonality than lesional scalp, especially alopecia totalis/universalis.

The chain has TRBV15 and TRBJ2-5, with unresolved D. Sample: CD4+ T cells sorted from blood, taken at week 0. This receptor was obtained from a human donor with alopecia areata. The CDR3 DNA follows: TGTGCCACCAGCAGAGACCCCGGAGAGACCCAGTACTTC. Its protein is CATSRDPGETQYF.